The 16 T cell receptor beta chains below come from one sample, sequenced in a study of blood T cell repertoires in COVID-19. Some clones are missing from TCRdb's copy, which holds only in-frame ones; the method was immunoSEQ multiplex PCR. Of about 320,000 clones listed, 70% to 90% were seen once; the top ten hold approximately 5%. Sequenced input: PBMCs or T cells enriched from blood (not recorded which). These receptors were taken from a woman aged 25 to 39 who had recovered from COVID-19.

This chain links TRBV18 with TRBJ1-5; D might be TRBD1 (6 bases). Germline V gene lookup returns CDR1 KGHSH and CDR2 LQKENI. The CDR3 is 15 residues long. V gave up 4 bases and J gave up 0 bases, with 10 bases separating them. The chain's CDR3 is CASSQGQYSNQPQHF. The DNA of the CDR3 is TGTGCCAGCTCACAAGGACAGTATAGCAATCAGCCCCAGCATTTT.

The V gene is TRBV4-1, the J gene TRBJ1-2; tentatively, D is TRBD1 (6 bases). The CDR3 is made up of 15 amino acids. Germline V gene sequence: CDR1 MGHRA, CDR2 YSYEKL. V was pared by 1 base and J by 4 bases, with 13 bases between. CDR3: CASSQGLTGTYGYTF. CDR3 nucleotide sequence: TGCGCCAGCAGCCAAGGGCTCACAGGGACCTATGGCTACACCTTC.

V gene TRBV13 combines with J gene TRBJ1-5; D is unresolved. The length of the CDR3 is 15 residues. The V gene lost 5 bases and the J gene lost 1 base, with 12 bases spanning the gap. Germline V CDR1 and CDR2: PRHDT, FYEKMQ (reference sequence). The CDR3 sequence is CASSHTHRSNQPQHF. CDR3 nucleotide sequence: TGTGCCAGCAGCCATACCCACCGGAGCAATCAGCCCCAGCATTTT.

V usage is TRBV30 and J usage is TRBJ1-2; D not resolved. This CDR3 comprises 15 residues. Germline-derived CDR1 and CDR2 are GTSNPN and SVGIG (reference sequence). Trimming shortened V by 2 bases and J by 5 bases, and 18 bases separated the two germline ends. CDR3 nucleotides: TGTGCCTGGAGTCCCCCGGGTCAGAACAAATATGGCTACACCTTC. It encodes CAWSPPGQNKYGYTF.

The CDR3 reads CSVEDTGGTDTQYF. CDR3 bases: TGCAGCGTTGAGGATACAGGTGGCACAGATACGCAGTATTTT. This chain uses TRBV29-1 with TRBJ2-3; D is possibly TRBD1 (5 bases). CDR1 SQVTM and CDR2 ANQGSEA come from the germline V gene. The CDR3 is 14 amino acids. V lost 3 bases and J lost 1, with 11 bases in between.

The chain couples TRBV6-1 to TRBJ1-5, with D maybe TRBD1 (5 bases). Trimming took off 3 bases at V and 6 bases at J, with 9 bases between the two ends. This CDR3 contains 13 residues. Germline CDR1 is MNHNS and CDR2 is SASEGT. The CDR3 region has the DNA TGTGCCAGCAGTGAGTCGGGGGTTCAGCCCCAGCATTTT. Protein: CASSESGVQPQHF.

V usage is TRBV9 and J usage is TRBJ1-2; 7 bases match TRBD1. The CDR3 runs 15 residues. Losses at the gene ends were 4 bases for V and 2 bases for J; bases not matched to a gene: 8. Germline V gene data show CDR1 as SGDLS and CDR2 as YYNGEE. DNA for the CDR3: TGTGCCAGCAGCACACAGGGGTCCTCGAACTATGGCTACACCTTC. Amino acids: CASSTQGSSNYGYTF.

The chain is built from TRBV25-1 and TRBJ2-1; a weak D match, TRBD1 (5 bases). Germline loops: CDR1 MGHDK, CDR2 SYGVNS. This CDR3 contains 13 residues. V was cut by 6 bases and J by 10 bases, with 16 bases left in between. The CDR3, as DNA: TGTGCCAGCAGAGGTGGGCAGGGTAGGGAGCAGTTCTTC. Translating gives CASRGGQGREQFF.

V gene TRBV5-5 combines with J gene TRBJ1-6; 8 bases are shared with TRBD1. Germline CDR1 reads SGHKS; CDR2 reads YYEKEE (reference sequence). With 4 bases clipped from V and 12 bases from J, the junction kept 12 bases outside the gene matches. This CDR3 contains 15 residues. The DNA of the CDR3 is TGTGCCAGCAGCCCGACAGGGGCGCGGTTTGAACCCCTCCACTTT. Encoded protein: CASSPTGARFEPLHF.

This rearrangement joins TRBV5-4 to TRBJ1-3; D ambiguous. Trimming stripped 4 bases from V and 0 bases from J, with 5 bases between. Germline loops: CDR1 SGHNT, CDR2 YYREEE (reference sequence). The CDR3 runs to 13 residues. For the CDR3, the DNA is TGTGCCAGCAGCCGGGGCTCTGGAAACACCATATATTTT. This sequence encodes CASSRGSGNTIYF.

This clone has only one observation. The CDR3: CASSQGNGYTF. For the CDR3, the DNA is TGTGCCAGCAGCCAGGGGAATGGCTACACCTTC. The chain is built from TRBV5-4 and TRBJ1-2; D is possibly TRBD1 (6 bases). The V end lost 4 bases, the J end lost 6 bases, and 7 bases lay between the germline ends. Germline V CDR1 and CDR2: SGHNT, YYREEE (reference sequence). The CDR3 spans 11 residues.

This clone came up once. The chain uses TRBV30 and TRBJ1-2, with TRBD1 as a possible D gene (5 bases). There are 16 residues in the CDR3. Germline CDR1 is GTSNPN and CDR2 is SVGIG (reference sequence). The V end was cut by 3 bases, the J end by 4 bases, with 21 bases between. In nucleotides, the CDR3 is TGTGCCTGGAGCCCCTTTCCGGGGGAGTGGCGCTATGGCTACACCTTC. This translates into CAWSPFPGEWRYGYTF. The full variable domain, rest sourced from reference TRBV30 and TRBJ1-2, is SQTIHQWPATLVQPVGSPLSLECTVEGTSNPNLYWYRQAAGRGLQLLFYSVGIGQISSEVPQNLSASRPQDRQFILSSKKLLLSDSGFYLCAWSPFPGEWRYGYTFGSGTRLTVV.

The chain couples TRBV18 to TRBJ1-1, with D perhaps TRBD1 (5 bases). This CDR3 is built from 14 residues. The V and J ends lost 3 bases and 1 base respectively, with 9 bases between them. Germline CDR1 is KGHSH and CDR2 is LQKENI. The CDR3 DNA reads TGTGCCAGCTCACCTGCAGGGTCGAACACTGAAGCTTTCTTT. As protein: CASSPAGSNTEAFF. Full variable domain (outside the CDR3, taken from reference TRBV18 and TRBJ1-1): NAGVMQNPRHLVRRRGQEARLRCSPMKGHSHVYWYRQLPEEGLKFMVYLQKENIIDESGMPKERFSAEFPKEGPSILRIQQVVRGDSAAYFCASSPAGSNTEAFFGQGTRLTVV.

The rearrangement links TRBV28 to TRBJ2-2, with D possibly TRBD2 on 6 matching bases. The CDR3 extends over 13 amino acids. Germline V CDR1 and CDR2: MDHEN, SYDVKM. V shed 3 bases and J shed 7 bases, with 9 bases lying between them. The CDR3 protein is CASSFRRDGELFF. CDR3 bases: TGTGCCAGCAGTTTCCGGAGGGACGGGGAGCTGTTTTTT.

The chain uses TRBV7-9 and TRBJ2-3; TRBD2 agrees at 15 bases. The V gene end was trimmed by 4 bases and the J gene end by 8 bases; junction bases not matched to a gene: 10. The length of the CDR3 is 17 residues. The germline gives CDR1 SEHNR, CDR2 FQNEAQ (reference sequence). CDR3 nucleotide sequence: TGTGCCAGCAGCTACAAAGGGACTAGCGGGGGGAGGGGTACGCAGTATTTT. Protein sequence: CASSYKGTSGGRGTQYF.

This clone was recorded a few times. This CDR3 reads CASSERGFSGYTF. The DNA of the CDR3 is TGTGCCAGCAGTGAAAGGGGGTTTTCAGGCTACACCTTC. The chain uses TRBV2 and TRBJ1-2; TRBD1 might be the D (6 bases). V shed 2 bases and J shed 8 bases, with 12 bases lying between them. The CDR3 runs to 13 residues. Per the germline V gene, CDR1 is SNHLY and CDR2 is FYNNEI. The entire variable domain, with the rest obtained from reference TRBV2 and TRBJ1-2, is as follows: EPEVTQTPSHQVTQMGQEVILRCVPISNHLYFYWYRQILGQKVEFLVSFYNNEISEKSEIFDDQFSVERPDGSNFTLKIRSTKLEDSAMYFCASSERGFSGYTFGSGTRLTVV.